The 29 T cell receptor beta chains in this list originate from one sample, sequenced in a study of response to subunit inactivated influenza vaccine. One entry per CDR3 protein, called by TCRdb with MiXCR from the RT-PCR reads. The sample holds about 830,000 distinct CDR3 sequences, approximately 17% seen once. This specimen was PBMCs from blood, taken 4 to 6 days after vaccination. The receptor source for this set is a man aged 50-60 years who received an inactivated influenza vaccine.

The gene calls are TRBV16 and TRBJ2-3; a weak D match, TRBD2 (6 bases). CDR3 length: 15 amino acids. Germline-derived CDR1 and CDR2 are KGHSY and FQNENV. The V gene lost 0 bases and the J gene lost 5 bases, with 12 bases spanning the gap. The CDR3 is CASSQSWRGGDTQYF. For the CDR3, the DNA is TGTGCCAGCAGCCAATCTTGGCGGGGAGGAGATACGCAGTATTTT.

The chain is built from TRBV10-3 and TRBJ2-3; D is perhaps TRBD1 (5 bases). Between the trimmed V and J ends, which lost 7 bases and 0 bases, there was a span of 11 bases. The CDR3 has 14 amino acids. The germline V gene has CDR1 ENHRY and CDR2 SYGVKD. The CDR3 sequence: CAITQGWSTDTQYF. For the CDR3, the DNA is TGTGCCATCACTCAGGGATGGAGCACAGATACGCAGTATTTT.

Only a few counts were recorded for this clonotype. V gene TRBV20-1 combines with J gene TRBJ2-3, with 8 bases fitting TRBD1. The CDR3 covers 17 residues. The trim removed 0 bases at V and 6 bases at J, leaving 14 bases unmatched. CDR1 is DFQATT and CDR2 is SNEGSKA in the germline V gene (reference sequence). This chain's CDR3 is CSARDPRTGTTVDTQYF. The DNA for the CDR3 is TGCAGTGCTAGAGATCCCCGGACAGGGACGACTGTGGATACGCAGTATTTT.

This clonotype turned up a few times. This chain joins TRBV5-1 and TRBJ1-5; D might be TRBD1 (5 bases). CDR1 SGHRS and CDR2 YFSETQ come from the germline V gene. Trimming left V 0 bases short and J 3 bases short, with 10 bases between. This CDR3 has 15 residues. The CDR3 nucleotides are TGCGCCAGCAGCTTGGGAGACAGCTTCAATCAGCCCCAGCATTTT. It codes for CASSLGDSFNQPQHF.

This clonotype appeared a few times. The chain has TRBV10-3 and TRBJ2-3; D call uncertain. Germline CDR1 is ENHRY and CDR2 is SYGVKD. V gave up 3 bases and J gave up 1 base, with 8 bases separating them. CDR3 size: 14 residues. The CDR3 nucleotides read TGTGCCATCAGTGACTCGCCGCGCACAGATACGCAGTATTTT. It translates to CAISDSPRTDTQYF.

The table lists this clonotype with a few counts. V and J are TRBV6-5 and TRBJ2-1; D is unclear. The CDR3 is 12 amino acids. Germline V gene lookup returns CDR1 MNHEY and CDR2 SVGAGI. With 5 bases removed from V and 7 bases from J, the gap between germline ends came to 9 bases. This chain's CDR3 is CASSPRRNEQFF. CDR3 in DNA: TGTGCCAGCAGTCCAAGGCGGAATGAGCAGTTCTTC.

V usage is TRBV10-3 and J usage is TRBJ1-6; TRBD1 is a possible D gene (5 bases). The ends were cut back, 3 bases at V and 5 bases at J, with 8 bases in the middle. Germline values: CDR1 ENHRY, CDR2 SYGVKD. This CDR3 spans 14 amino acids. The CDR3 DNA reads TGTGCCATCAGTGAAAGACAGAATAATTCACCCCTCCACTTT. This codes for CAISERQNNSPLHF.

The V call is TRBV6-1, the J call TRBJ1-3, with D possibly being TRBD1 (6 bases). The CDR3 extends over 14 amino acids. Looked up from germline, CDR1 is MNHNS and CDR2 is SASEGT. The CDR3 here is CATGRTSSGNTIYF. CDR3 nucleotides: TGTGCGACAGGTCGGACGAGCTCTGGAAACACCATATATTTT.

This clonotype was observed a few times. V and J are TRBV12-3 or TRBV12-4 and TRBJ1-1; perhaps TRBD1 as D (6 bases). Deletions cut 3 bases from V and 4 bases from J, with 21 bases between. This CDR3 has 17 residues. The CDR3 here is CASSLPLGQTRGTEAFF. CDR3 nucleotide sequence: TGTGCCAGCAGTTTGCCTCTAGGACAGACAAGGGGCACTGAAGCTTTCTTT.

This clonotype was picked up many times. The rearrangement links TRBV7-2 to TRBJ2-1; 11 bases map to TRBD2. The CDR3 spans 16 residues. Looked up from germline, CDR1 is SGHTA and CDR2 is FQGNSA. J lost 7 bases, V lost 2 bases, and 7 bases had no gene match. The CDR3 sequence is CASSLIAGGPLNEQFF. CDR3 DNA sequence: TGTGCCAGCAGCTTAATAGCGGGGGGGCCTTTGAATGAGCAGTTCTTC.

The J gene is TRBJ2-2, the V gene TRBV11-2; TRBD1 is a possible D gene (7 bases). The ends were cut back, 3 bases at V and 1 base at J, with 18 bases in the middle. This CDR3 comprises 18 residues. Germline V gives CDR1 SGHAT, CDR2 FQNNGV. CDR3 protein: CASSFRRGRQKNTGELFF. The CDR3 nucleotides are TGTGCCAGCAGCTTTCGGAGGGGGCGACAAAAGAACACCGGGGAGCTGTTTTTT.

This chain uses TRBV12-3 or TRBV12-4 with TRBJ1-6, with 8 bases matching TRBD1. There are 15 residues in the CDR3. V was clipped by 3 bases and J by 7 bases; unmatched bases: 5. CDR3 nucleotide sequence: TGTGCCAGCAGTTTGCTCAGGGGGCGGAATTCACCCCTCCACTTT. It is translated as CASSLLRGRNSPLHF.

The chain employs TRBV7-3 and TRBJ2-3; D might be TRBD2 (5 bases). Germline-derived CDR1 and CDR2 are SGHTA and FQGTGA. The CDR3 totals 16 residues. Deletions cut 2 bases from V and 2 bases from J, with 14 bases between. In nucleotides, the CDR3 is TGTGCCAGCAGCTTAGCTGGCCGACTACCCACAGATACGCAGTATTTT. It specifies CASSLAGRLPTDTQYF.

This clonotype was seen repeatedly, ten times or more. The chain links TRBV20-1 to TRBJ2-1; the D gene is possibly TRBD2 (6 bases). The CDR3 sequence is 14 residues long. CDR1 is DFQATT and CDR2 is SNEGSKA in the germline V gene (reference sequence). Between the trimmed V and J ends, which lost 5 bases and 4 bases, there was a span of 15 bases. CDR3 sequence (DNA): TGCAGTGCTCCTACAGTCGCGGGGTACAATGAGCAGTTCTTC. Protein: CSAPTVAGYNEQFF.

This clonotype was observed a single time. The J gene is TRBJ2-3, the V gene TRBV28; 8 positions match TRBD1. The CDR3 sequence is 20 residues long. J gave up 3 bases and V 5 bases, and 22 bases lay outside the gene matches. The V gene's germline CDR1 is MDHEN and CDR2 SYDVKM. The CDR3 DNA follows: TGTGCCAGCAGTCCAGGATATGGCAGGGGGCTCGCTGCATGGACAGATACGCAGTATTTT. This encodes CASSPGYGRGLAAWTDTQYF.

V and J are TRBV28 and TRBJ2-1; 10 bases are a match to TRBD2. Germline V lookup: CDR1 MDHEN, CDR2 SYDVKM. This CDR3 region has 18 residues. Trimming took 5 bases from V and 6 from J; bases not matched to a gene: 16. DNA for the CDR3: TGTGCCAGCAGTAAGGGACTAGCGTCCGGAGGCCTCCTCAATGAGCAGTTCTTC. Translation: CASSKGLASGGLLNEQFF.

Comments on this clonotype: At one of its ends the junction is not consistent with the germline gene, which may arise from a read error. The chain is built from TRBV7-9 and TRBJ2-3; D is ambiguous. CDR1 and CDR2 (germline): SEHNR, FQNEAQ (reference sequence). The CDR3 covers 14 residues. Written as DNA, the CDR3 is TGTGCCAGCTGCTTAGATGCGTTTGGAGATACGCAGTATTTT. This gives the protein CASCLDAFGDTQYF.

This clonotype was observed a few times. The V call is TRBV5-1, the J call TRBJ1-2, with 9 positions matching TRBD1. Germline V gene sequence: CDR1 SGHRS, CDR2 YFSETQ. The CDR3 totals 15 residues. The ends lost 4 bases at V and 5 bases at J; junction bases unmatched: 9. DNA of the CDR3: TGCGCCAGCAGCACTAATGCCGGGACAGGGTATGGCTACACCTTC. It specifies CASSTNAGTGYGYTF.

This clonotype showed up just a few times. The chain joins TRBV12-3 or TRBV12-4 to TRBJ1-5, with a possible D match to TRBD1 (5 bases). The CDR3 extends over 16 amino acids. The ends were cut back, 6 bases at V and 1 base at J, with 16 bases in the middle. The CDR3, as DNA: TGTGCCAGCAGCCCCCGTAGGGGCAGGAGCAATCAGCCCCAGCATTTT. Protein sequence: CASSPRRGRSNQPQHF.

The CDR3 loop reads CATLGQSRIAGGSYNEQFF. The CDR3 nucleotides are TGTGCCACCTTAGGACAGAGTCGAATAGCGGGAGGCTCCTACAATGAGCAGTTCTTC. The genes are TRBV28 and TRBJ2-1; 10 bases are a match to TRBD2. Germline-derived CDR1 and CDR2 are MDHEN and SYDVKM. The CDR3 consists of 19 residues. Losses at the gene ends were 10 bases for V and 0 bases for J; bases not matched to a gene: 18.

This clonotype came up a few times. The chain is built from TRBV4-3 and TRBJ2-1; 7 bases fit TRBD2. CDR1 and CDR2 (germline): LGHNA, YSLEER. This CDR3 region has 14 residues. V lost 0 bases, J lost 9 bases, and 5 bases stayed unmatched. In DNA form, the CDR3 reads TGCGCCAGCAGCCAAGATAGGAGCGGGACTGAGCAGTTCTTC. Translated, it gives CASSQDRSGTEQFF.

This clonotype was detected ten times or more. The rearrangement uses TRBV12-3 or TRBV12-4 and TRBJ1-5; D remains ambiguous. The CDR3 is made up of 13 amino acids. The V gene lost 2 bases and the J gene lost 7 bases, with 9 bases spanning the gap. CDR3 nucleotides: TGTGCCAGCAGTTTAACCGGGTACCAGCCCCAGCATTTT. Its translation is CASSLTGYQPQHF.

This chain links TRBV4-1 with TRBJ2-7; weak D call: TRBD2 (6 bases). The length of the CDR3 is 15 residues. Trimming took 1 base from V and 3 from J, leaving 13 bases between them. CDR1 is MGHRA, CDR2 YSYEKL, per germline. CDR3 loop: CASSQATGLVYEQYF. The CDR3 DNA follows: TGCGCCAGCAGCCAAGCTACGGGACTTGTCTACGAGCAGTACTTC.

This clonotype was seen a single time. V gene TRBV11-2 combines with J gene TRBJ2-7; the match to TRBD1 covers 9 bases. CDR1 SGHAT and CDR2 FQNNGV come from the germline V gene. Trimming took 0 bases from V and 9 from J; bases not matched to a gene: 15. The length of the CDR3 is 17 residues. CDR3 sequence reads: CASSLDVRGQGLLRQYF. CDR3 DNA sequence: TGTGCCAGCAGCTTAGATGTGCGGGGACAGGGTTTGTTGCGGCAGTACTTC.

This clonotype was detected ten times or more. V usage is TRBV7-2 and J usage is TRBJ2-1; 11 nucleotides match TRBD2. J lost 2 bases, V lost 6 bases, and 9 bases had no gene match. The CDR3 is made up of 17 amino acids. The germline V gene has CDR1 SGHTA and CDR2 FQGNSA. As DNA, the CDR3 is TGTGCCAGCAGACGTCTTAGCGGGAGGGTTACCTACAATGAGCAGTTCTTC. Protein product: CASRRLSGRVTYNEQFF.

This clonotype was seen more than once but under ten times. The chain employs TRBV15 and TRBJ2-5; D call uncertain. This CDR3 is built from 15 residues. Germline V gives CDR1 LNHNV, CDR2 YYDKDF (reference sequence). V dropped 5 bases and J dropped 2 bases, with 15 bases sitting between them. CDR3 DNA: TGTGCCACCAGCTATAATAACGGGCCGCAAGAGACCCAGTACTTC. Its translation is CATSYNNGPQETQYF. Combining the CDR3 with reference TRBV15 and TRBJ2-5 gives the whole variable domain DAMVIQNPRYQVTQFGKPVTLSCSQTLNHNVMYWYQQKSSQAPKLLFHYYDKDFNNEADTPDNFQSRRPNTSFCFLDIRSPGLGDTAMYLCATSYNNGPQETQYFGPGTRLLVL.

The chain joins TRBV15 to TRBJ2-5; 7 positions match TRBD2. CDR1 is LNHNV and CDR2 is YYDKDF in the germline V gene (reference sequence). Losses at the gene ends were 1 base for V and 4 bases for J; bases not matched to a gene: 3. CDR3 length equals 14 residues. CDR3: CATSRGGSSETQYF. The CDR3 DNA reads as TGTGCCACCAGCAGAGGCGGGAGTTCAGAGACCCAGTACTTC.

This clonotype was observed a few times. The chain recombines TRBV12-3 or TRBV12-4 with TRBJ2-3; a weak D match, TRBD2 (5 bases). CDR3 length equals 15 residues. The V gene lost 2 bases and the J gene lost 2 bases, with 11 bases spanning the gap. CDR3 nucleotides: TGTGCCAGCAGTTTAAGGCGGGCGTTCACAGATACGCAGTATTTT. Protein: CASSLRRAFTDTQYF.

In this sample, this clonotype turned up a few times. The chain employs TRBV20-1 and TRBJ2-1; D remains unclear. Trimming removed 3 bases at V and 13 bases at J, with 13 bases between. The V gene's germline CDR1 is DFQATT and CDR2 SNEGSKA (reference sequence). The CDR3 sequence is 11 residues long. DNA of the CDR3: TGCAGTGCTAGCTTCACGTCCGATCAGTTCTTC. This translates into CSASFTSDQFF.